This T cell receptor beta chain was identified during a study of identical twins. Only a few counts were recorded for this clonotype. Its antigen is unknown. Findings and limits, study-wide: The analysis was cross-sectional rather than longitudinal within donors.

Germline CDR1 LGHNA, CDR2 YNFKEQ. V was trimmed by 1 base and J by 3 bases, leaving 6 bases between them. The CDR3 has 13 residues. Template switching added a universal primer binding site, and final cDNA carried unique molecular identifiers. Via MiXCR, TCRdb re-called the 5' RACE reads, giving one row per CDR3 protein. The sample contains under 900,000 distinct CDR3 sequences, roughly an eighth of which appear only once. This same sample was also taken into another study, of yellow fever vaccine responses in identical twins.

The material sequenced was PBMCs. V is TRBV4-2 and J is TRBJ1-1; D gene unclear. The TCR originated in a woman aged 18-35 years in good health. The chain's CDR3 is CASSQALDTEAFF. The DNA for the CDR3 is TGTGCCAGCAGCCAAGCCCTGGACACTGAAGCTTTCTTT.